This is a list of T cell receptor beta chains from one sample in a study of CD8+ T cells in alopecia areata. Libraries were prepared by immunoSEQ multiplex PCR; TCRdb keeps only in-frame clonotypes and omits some of them. This sample has 150,000 to 200,000 clones, with about three fifths found just once. The specimen comprised CD4+ T cells sorted from blood, sampled at week 4, from a patient treated with tofacitinib. The receptor set was obtained from a human donor with alopecia areata. The CDR3 runs from the conserved cysteine through the conserved F or W. The order of the fields is CDR3 protein, CDR3 DNA, J gene, V gene, D gene, clone size. D genes are given only for firm matches. The size field is filled for only some rows; it gives once, few, many or a size class.

CDR3 protein: CASSSGPEENIQYF; CDR3 DNA: TGTGCCAGCAGTTCCGGGCCCGAGGAAAACATTCAGTACTTC; J gene: TRBJ2-4; V gene: TRBV7-3; D gene: .; clone size: .
CDR3 protein: CASSLGRLIDEQYF; CDR3 DNA: TGTGCCAGCAGCTTGGGGCGGCTTATCGACGAGCAGTACTTC; J gene: TRBJ2-7; V gene: TRBV5-6; D gene: .; clone size: once
CDR3 protein: CAWSPTRTENYGYTF; CDR3 DNA: TGTGCCTGGAGTCCTACCCGGACAGAGAACTATGGCTACACCTTC; J gene: TRBJ1-2; V gene: TRBV30; D gene: .; clone size: .
CDR3 protein: CASNLDRGNSPLHF; CDR3 DNA: TGTGCCAGCAACCTCGACAGGGGCAATTCACCCCTCCACTTT; J gene: TRBJ1-6; V gene: TRBV5-6; D gene: TRBD1; clone size: .
CDR3 protein: CSVEEGSYEQYF; CDR3 DNA: TGCAGCGTTGAAGAAGGCTCCTACGAGCAGTACTTC; J gene: TRBJ2-7; V gene: TRBV29-1; D gene: .; clone size: once
CDR3 protein: CAISPNGGHYGYTF; CDR3 DNA: TGTGCCATCAGCCCCAATGGGGGCCACTATGGCTACACCTTC; J gene: TRBJ1-2; V gene: TRBV10-3; D gene: .; clone size: few
CDR3 protein: CATSKLGSAGYNSPLHF; CDR3 DNA: TGTGCCACCAGCAAGTTGGGCTCGGCCGGGTATAATTCACCCCTCCACTTT; J gene: TRBJ1-6; V gene: TRBV15; D gene: .; clone size: .
CDR3 protein: CASSQTSGVSYNSPLHF; CDR3 DNA: TGCGCCAGCAGCCAAACCTCAGGAGTCTCCTATAATTCACCCCTCCACTTT; J gene: TRBJ1-6; V gene: TRBV4-3; D gene: .; clone size: .
CDR3 protein: CSVFNLGEKLFF; CDR3 DNA: TGCAGCGTTTTCAATCTCGGGGAAAAACTGTTTTTT; J gene: TRBJ1-4; V gene: TRBV29-1; D gene: .; clone size: .
CDR3 protein: CASSMDRGSYYGYTF; CDR3 DNA: TGTGCCAGCAGTATGGACAGGGGGTCGTACTATGGCTACACCTTC; J gene: TRBJ1-2; V gene: TRBV27; D gene: TRBD1; clone size: .
CDR3 protein: CASSEQGRTEAFF; CDR3 DNA: TGCGCCAGCAGTGAGCAGGGGCGAACTGAAGCTTTCTTT; J gene: TRBJ1-1; V gene: TRBV10-1; D gene: .; clone size: once
CDR3 protein: CASSDRDGYEQYF; CDR3 DNA: TGTGCCAGCAGTGACCGGGACGGATACGAGCAGTACTTC; J gene: TRBJ2-7; V gene: TRBV4-2; D gene: .; clone size: .
CDR3 protein: CASSKWGSPLHF; CDR3 DNA: TGTGCCAGCAGCAAGTGGGGTTCACCCCTCCACTTT; J gene: TRBJ1-6; V gene: TRBV11-1; D gene: .; clone size: .
CDR3 protein: CAIGGGATNEKLFF; CDR3 DNA: TGTGCCATAGGAGGAGGGGCGACTAATGAAAAACTGTTTTTT; J gene: TRBJ1-4; V gene: TRBV7-9; D gene: .; clone size: .
CDR3 protein: CSARSQGGAFF; CDR3 DNA: TGCAGTGCCCGTTCGCAGGGGGGGGCTTTCTTT; J gene: TRBJ1-1; V gene: TRBV20-1; D gene: TRBD1; clone size: .
CDR3 protein: CASSSFPRGISYNEQFF; CDR3 DNA: TGTGCCAGCAGCTCCTTTCCCCGGGGCATCTCCTACAATGAGCAGTTCTTC; J gene: TRBJ2-1; V gene: TRBV11-2; D gene: .; clone size: .
CDR3 protein: CASSHDGGSSYNSPLHF; CDR3 DNA: TGTGCCAGCAGCCATGACGGAGGGTCCTCCTATAATTCACCCCTCCACTTT; J gene: TRBJ1-6; V gene: TRBV7-9; D gene: .; clone size: once
CDR3 protein: CASSRYFTGTTGELFF; CDR3 DNA: TGCGCCAGCAGCCGATACTTTACAGGGACCACCGGGGAGCTGTTTTTT; J gene: TRBJ2-2; V gene: TRBV4-3; D gene: .; clone size: many
CDR3 protein: CASSPGPNTEAFF; CDR3 DNA: TGTGCCAGCAGCCCGGGTCCCAACACTGAAGCTTTCTTT; J gene: TRBJ1-1; V gene: TRBV5-4; D gene: .; clone size: .
CDR3 protein: CSGRQGGETQYF; CDR3 DNA: TGCAGCGGCCGACAGGGCGGGGAGACCCAGTACTTC; J gene: TRBJ2-5; V gene: TRBV29-1; D gene: TRBD1; clone size: few
CDR3 protein: CASSLVSQSSYEQYF; CDR3 DNA: TGCGCCAGCAGCTTGGTGTCACAGAGCTCCTACGAGCAGTACTTC; J gene: TRBJ2-7; V gene: TRBV5-1; D gene: .; clone size: .
CDR3 protein: CASSRSEDQETQYF; CDR3 DNA: TGTGCCAGCAGCCGCTCGGAAGATCAAGAGACCCAGTACTTC; J gene: TRBJ2-5; V gene: TRBV4-2; D gene: .; clone size: .
CDR3 protein: CASSVAHQPQHF; CDR3 DNA: TGTGCCAGCAGCGTAGCCCATCAGCCCCAGCATTTT; J gene: TRBJ1-5; V gene: TRBV9; D gene: .; clone size: once
CDR3 protein: CASLPTGESYGYTF; CDR3 DNA: TGTGCCAGTCTCCCGACAGGGGAAAGCTATGGCTACACCTTC; J gene: TRBJ1-2; V gene: TRBV6-5; D gene: TRBD1; clone size: few